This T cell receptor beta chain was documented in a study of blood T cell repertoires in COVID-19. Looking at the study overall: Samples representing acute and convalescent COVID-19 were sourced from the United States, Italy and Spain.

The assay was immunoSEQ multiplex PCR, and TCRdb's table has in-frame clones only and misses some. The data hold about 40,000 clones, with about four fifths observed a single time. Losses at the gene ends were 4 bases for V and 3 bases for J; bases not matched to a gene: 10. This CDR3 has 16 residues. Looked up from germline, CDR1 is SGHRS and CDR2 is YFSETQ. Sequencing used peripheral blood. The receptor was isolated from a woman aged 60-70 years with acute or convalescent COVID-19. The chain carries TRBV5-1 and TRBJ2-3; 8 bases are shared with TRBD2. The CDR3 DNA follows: TGCGCCAGCAGCACGGGACTAGTCGGTGGGACAGATACGCAGTATTTT. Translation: CASSTGLVGGTDTQYF.